The present entry profiles one TCR beta chain with its context. Study processing details: By means of reference gene primer amplification, nucleated cell counts were estimated. The protocol was immunoSEQ multiplex PCR, while the TCRdb copy is restricted to in-frame clones and leaves out a portion. That table supplies the V and J calls and clone size; D and trimming were determined from the DNA. This repertoire shows 120,000 or so clones, 75% to 85% found once; its top ten account for about 4%. Germline CDR1 reads GTSNPN; CDR2 reads SVGIG (reference sequence). There are 14 residues in the CDR3. J gave up 6 bases and V 4 bases, and 10 bases lay outside the gene matches. The data derive from a study of blood T cell repertoires in COVID-19. Study summary: Sites in the United States, Italy and Spain provided acute and convalescent COVID-19 samples. PBMCs, B-cell-depleted T cells, or T cells provided the cDNA or gDNA that made up the material.

The source of this sequence is a woman in her forties or fifties with acute or convalescent COVID-19. What was sequenced was peripheral blood. The chain employs TRBV30 and TRBJ2-7; 9 bases map to TRBD1. CDR3 residues: CAWIGGTGSGEQYF. The CDR3 coding sequence is TGTGCCTGGATAGGGGGGACAGGGAGCGGCGAGCAGTACTTC.